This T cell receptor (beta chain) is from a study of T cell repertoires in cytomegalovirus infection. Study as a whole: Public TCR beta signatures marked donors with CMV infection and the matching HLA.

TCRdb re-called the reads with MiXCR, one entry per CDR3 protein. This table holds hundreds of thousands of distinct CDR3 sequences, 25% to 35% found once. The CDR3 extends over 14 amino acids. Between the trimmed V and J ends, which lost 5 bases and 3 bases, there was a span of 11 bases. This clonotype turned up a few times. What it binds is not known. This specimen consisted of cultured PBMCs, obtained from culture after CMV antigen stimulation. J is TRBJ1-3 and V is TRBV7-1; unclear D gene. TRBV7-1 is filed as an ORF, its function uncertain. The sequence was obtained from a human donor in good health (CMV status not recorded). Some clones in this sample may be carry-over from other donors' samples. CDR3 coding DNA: TGTGCCAGCAGCACACAGCGCGATGGAAACACCATATATTTT. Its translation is CASSTQRDGNTIYF.